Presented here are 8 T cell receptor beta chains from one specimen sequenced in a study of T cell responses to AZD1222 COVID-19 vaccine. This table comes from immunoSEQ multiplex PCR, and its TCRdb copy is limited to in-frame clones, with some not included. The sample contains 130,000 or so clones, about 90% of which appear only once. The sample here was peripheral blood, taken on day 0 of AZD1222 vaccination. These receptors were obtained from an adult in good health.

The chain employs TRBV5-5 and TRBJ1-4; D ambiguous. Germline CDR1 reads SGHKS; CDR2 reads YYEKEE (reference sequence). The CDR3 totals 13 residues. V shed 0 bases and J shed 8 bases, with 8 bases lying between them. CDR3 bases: TGTGCCAGCAGCTTGGGCCCCCTCGAAAAACTGTTTTTT. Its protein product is CASSLGPLEKLFF. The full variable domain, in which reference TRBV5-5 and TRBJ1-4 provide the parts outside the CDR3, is DAGVTQSPTHLIKTRGQQVTLRCSPISGHKSVSWYQQVLGQGPQFIFQYYEKEERGRGNFPDRFSARQFPNYSSELNVNALLLGDSALYLCASSLGPLEKLFFGSGTQLSVL.

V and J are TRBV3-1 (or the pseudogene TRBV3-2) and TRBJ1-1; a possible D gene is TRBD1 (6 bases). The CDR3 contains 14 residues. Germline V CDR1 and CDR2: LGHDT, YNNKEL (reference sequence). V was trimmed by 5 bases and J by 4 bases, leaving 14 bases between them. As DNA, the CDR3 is TGTGCCAGCAGCGGTCTGGGGGCCGGCACTGAAGCTTTCTTT. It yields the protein CASSGLGAGTEAFF.

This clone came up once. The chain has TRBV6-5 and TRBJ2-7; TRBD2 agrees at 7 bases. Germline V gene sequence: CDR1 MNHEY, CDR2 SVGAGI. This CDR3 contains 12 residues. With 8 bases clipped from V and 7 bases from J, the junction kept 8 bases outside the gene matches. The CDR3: CASGVGRVEQYF. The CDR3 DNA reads TGTGCCAGCGGCGTAGGGAGGGTAGAGCAGTACTTC.

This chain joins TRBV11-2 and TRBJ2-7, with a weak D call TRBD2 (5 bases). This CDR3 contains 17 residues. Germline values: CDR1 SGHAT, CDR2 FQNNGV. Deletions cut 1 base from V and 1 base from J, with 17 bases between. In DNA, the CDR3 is TGTGCCAGCAGCTTAGCGGGCCAGAATAGCGCGTCCTACGAGCAGTACTTC. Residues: CASSLAGQNSASYEQYF.

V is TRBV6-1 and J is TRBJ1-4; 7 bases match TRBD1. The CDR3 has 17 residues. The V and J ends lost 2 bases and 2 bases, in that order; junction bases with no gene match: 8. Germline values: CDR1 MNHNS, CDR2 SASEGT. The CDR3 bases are TGTGCCAGCAGTGAAATCGGGACAGACGGGACTAATGAAAAACTGTTTTTT. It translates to CASSEIGTDGTNEKLFF.

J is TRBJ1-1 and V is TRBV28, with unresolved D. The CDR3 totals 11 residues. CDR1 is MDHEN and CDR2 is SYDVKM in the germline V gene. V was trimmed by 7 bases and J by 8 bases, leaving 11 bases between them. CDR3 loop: CASTRLAEAFF. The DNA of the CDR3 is TGTGCCAGCACCCGACTCGCGGAAGCTTTCTTT.

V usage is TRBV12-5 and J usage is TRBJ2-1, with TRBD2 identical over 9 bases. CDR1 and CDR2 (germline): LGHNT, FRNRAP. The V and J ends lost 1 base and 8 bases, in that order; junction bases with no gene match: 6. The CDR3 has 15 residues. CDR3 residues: CASGLGAGGFDEQFF. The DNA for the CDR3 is TGTGCTAGTGGTTTGGGGGCGGGAGGGTTCGATGAGCAGTTCTTC.

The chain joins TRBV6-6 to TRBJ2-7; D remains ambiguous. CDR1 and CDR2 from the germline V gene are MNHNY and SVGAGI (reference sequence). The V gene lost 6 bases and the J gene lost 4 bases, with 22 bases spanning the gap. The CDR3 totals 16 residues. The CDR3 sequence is CASSPRVAENPYEQYF. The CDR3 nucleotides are TGTGCCAGCAGCCCTCGGGTGGCGGAAAACCCATACGAGCAGTACTTC.